These T cell receptor beta chains were read from a single sample in a study of blood T cell repertoires in COVID-19. Some clones are missing from TCRdb's copy, which holds only in-frame ones; the method was immunoSEQ multiplex PCR. Here the sample spans approximately 150,000 clones, under 90% being singletons. The sequencing sample was made of PBMCs or T cells enriched from blood (not recorded which). These receptors were obtained from a man aged 40-50 years with acute COVID-19. Both conserved end residues are trimmed from each CDR3. The order of the fields is J gene, D gene, CDR3 length, V gene, CDR3 protein. D genes are given only for firm matches.

>TRBJ2-1|-|11|TRBV9
ASSDGEGGEQF
>TRBJ2-7|TRBD2|15|TRBV4-2
ASSQDRAGGPLWEQY
>TRBJ2-7|TRBD2|15|TRBV6-2/TRBV6-3
ASSKPLVAGSSYEQY
>TRBJ1-2|TRBD1|13|TRBV3-1/TRBV3-2
ASSQRWDRFYGYT
>TRBJ2-7|TRBD2|13|TRBV18
ASSLGSGISYEQY
>TRBJ1-1|-|14|TRBV7-8
ASRAGEGGRNTEAF
>TRBJ2-7|-|12|TRBV5-1
ASSLGQLDYEQY
>TRBJ1-1|-|9|TRBV11-2
ASSSLLEAF
>TRBJ1-3|-|14|TRBV6-7
ASSYSNELSGNTIY
>TRBJ2-3|-|14|TRBV5-4
ASSLGAGSSTDTQY
>TRBJ1-2|-|8|TRBV19
ASAGEDYT
>TRBJ1-1|-|11|TRBV6-5
ASRPGGRGEAF
>TRBJ1-6|-|11|TRBV5-1
ASREGSASPLH
>TRBJ2-1|-|13|TRBV3-1/TRBV3-2
ASSQGLSSYNEQF
>TRBJ2-5|-|13|TRBV14
ASSPRVQTQETQY
>TRBJ1-1|TRBD1|12|TRBV19
ASSWTGGDAEAF
>TRBJ1-6|TRBD1|13|TRBV19
ASSSDRGRNSPLH
>TRBJ2-3|TRBD2|14|TRBV30
AWGEGLAGGLDTQY
>TRBJ2-1|-|13|TRBV5-4
ASSLEQTSYNEQF
>TRBJ2-2|TRBD2|19|TRBV3-1/TRBV3-2
ASSQQGGTSGRGGFAGELF
>TRBJ2-1|TRBD2|13|TRBV6-6
ASSYSGLAGGEQF
>TRBJ1-3|TRBD1|12|TRBV28
ASSLTGELNTIY
>TRBJ1-4|TRBD1|12|TRBV11-2
ASSRDRVGEKLF
>TRBJ1-1|-|10|TRBV12-3/TRBV12-4
ASSPDGVEAF
>TRBJ2-1|-|11|TRBV3-1/TRBV3-2
ASSLGSALWQF
>TRBJ2-1|-|11|TRBV27
ASKGTYYNEQF
>TRBJ1-3|TRBD1|12|TRBV6-5
ASSPQGDGNTIY
>TRBJ2-1|TRBD2|13|TRBV5-4
ASSWGLAGENEQF
>TRBJ2-2|TRBD1|13|TRBV24-1
ATRGTGANTGELF
>TRBJ1-1|-|11|TRBV25-1
ASTYSHETKAF
>TRBJ1-6|-|13|TRBV27
ASRSGTGDNSPLH
>TRBJ1-2|-|12|TRBV3-1/TRBV3-2
ASSHQGWHYGYT
>TRBJ2-7|-|11|TRBV7-9
ASSRGNPYEQY
>TRBJ1-2|-|10|TRBV12-3/TRBV12-4
ASSLPAYGYT
>TRBJ2-5|-|12|TRBV6-5
ASCRGGAGETQY
>TRBJ1-2|TRBD1|14|TRBV5-5
ASSLVGTGGGVGYT
>TRBJ2-2|TRBD1|13|TRBV6-5
ASRGQGANTGELF
>TRBJ1-6|-|12|TRBV7-8
ASSLDGEYSPLH
>TRBJ2-3|-|13|TRBV19
ASSLSGHLGDTQY
>TRBJ1-1|-|13|TRBV13
ASSLGSPLGTEAF
>TRBJ2-3|-|10|TRBV9
ASSVGADTQY
>TRBJ2-5|TRBD2|13|TRBV9
ASSVRGRAQETQY
>TRBJ1-1|-|9|TRBV20-1
SAEGIEGAF
>TRBJ2-4|TRBD2|14|TRBV19
ASSITLGLAGAIQY
>TRBJ1-4|-|12|TRBV27
ASRGASTNEKLF
>TRBJ1-1|-|11|TRBV19
ASRDRPNTEAF
>TRBJ1-5|TRBD1|12|TRBV2
ASSGTGNNQPQH
>TRBJ1-1|-|12|TRBV7-9
ASSDGHMNTEAF
>TRBJ2-1|TRBD2|12|TRBV28
ASTTGGSYNEQF
>TRBJ2-3|TRBD2|11|TRBV19
ASSSRGADTQY
>TRBJ1-5|TRBD1|13|TRBV6-1
ASSEWDRGPQPQH
>TRBJ2-7|-|12|TRBV21-1
ASSKRLDIYEQY